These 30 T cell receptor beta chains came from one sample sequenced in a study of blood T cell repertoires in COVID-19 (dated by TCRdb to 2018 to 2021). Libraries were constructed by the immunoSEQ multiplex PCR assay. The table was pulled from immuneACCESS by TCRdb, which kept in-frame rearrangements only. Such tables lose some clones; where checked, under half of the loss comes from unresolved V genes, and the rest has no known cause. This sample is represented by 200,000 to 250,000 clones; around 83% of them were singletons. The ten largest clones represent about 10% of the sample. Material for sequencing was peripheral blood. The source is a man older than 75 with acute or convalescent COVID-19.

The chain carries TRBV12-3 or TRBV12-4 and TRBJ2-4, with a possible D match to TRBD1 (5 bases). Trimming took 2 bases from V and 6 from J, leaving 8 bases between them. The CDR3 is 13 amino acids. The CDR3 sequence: CASSLNQGNIQYF. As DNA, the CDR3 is TGTGCCAGCAGTTTAAATCAGGGAAACATTCAGTACTTC.

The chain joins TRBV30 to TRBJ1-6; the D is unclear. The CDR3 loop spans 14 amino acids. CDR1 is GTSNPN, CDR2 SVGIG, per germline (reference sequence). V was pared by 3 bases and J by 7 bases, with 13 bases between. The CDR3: CAWSREISNSPLHF. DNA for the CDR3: TGTGCCTGGAGCCGGGAGATCAGCAATTCACCCCTCCACTTT.

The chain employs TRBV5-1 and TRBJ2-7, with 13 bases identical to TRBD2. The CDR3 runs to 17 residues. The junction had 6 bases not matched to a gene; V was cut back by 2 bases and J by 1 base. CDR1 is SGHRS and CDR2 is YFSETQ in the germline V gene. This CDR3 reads CASSLALGLAGSYEQYF. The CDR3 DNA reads TGCGCCAGCAGCTTAGCCTTGGGACTAGCGGGGTCCTACGAGCAGTACTTC.

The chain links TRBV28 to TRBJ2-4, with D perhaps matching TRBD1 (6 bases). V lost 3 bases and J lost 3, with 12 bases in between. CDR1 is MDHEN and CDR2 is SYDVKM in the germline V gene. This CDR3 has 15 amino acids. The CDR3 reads CASSFAGQLKNIQYF. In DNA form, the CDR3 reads TGTGCCAGCAGTTTCGCAGGACAGCTCAAAAACATTCAGTACTTC.

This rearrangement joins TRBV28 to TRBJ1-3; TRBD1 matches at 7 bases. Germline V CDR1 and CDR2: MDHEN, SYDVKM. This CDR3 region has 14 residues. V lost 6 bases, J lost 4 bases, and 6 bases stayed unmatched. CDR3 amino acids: CASSMTGRGNTIYF. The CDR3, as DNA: TGTGCCAGCAGCATGACAGGGCGAGGAAACACCATATATTTT.

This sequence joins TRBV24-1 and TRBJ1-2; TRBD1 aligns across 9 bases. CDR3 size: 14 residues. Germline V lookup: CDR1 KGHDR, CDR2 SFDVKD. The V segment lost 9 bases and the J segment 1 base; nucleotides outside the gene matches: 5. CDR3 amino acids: CATAGQGINYGYTF. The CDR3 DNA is TGTGCCACCGCCGGACAGGGGATTAACTATGGCTACACCTTC.

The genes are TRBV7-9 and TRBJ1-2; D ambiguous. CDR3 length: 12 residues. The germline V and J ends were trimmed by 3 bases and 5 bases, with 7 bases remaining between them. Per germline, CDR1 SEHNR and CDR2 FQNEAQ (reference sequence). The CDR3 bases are TGTGCCAGCAGCTTCGACACATATGGCTACACCTTC. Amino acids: CASSFDTYGYTF. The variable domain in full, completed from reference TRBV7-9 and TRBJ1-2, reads DTGVSQNPRHKITKRGQNVTFRCDPISEHNRLYWYRQTLGQGPEFLTYFQNEAQLEKSRLLSDRFSAERPKGSFSTLEIQRTEQGDSAMYLCASSFDTYGYTFGSGTRLTVV.

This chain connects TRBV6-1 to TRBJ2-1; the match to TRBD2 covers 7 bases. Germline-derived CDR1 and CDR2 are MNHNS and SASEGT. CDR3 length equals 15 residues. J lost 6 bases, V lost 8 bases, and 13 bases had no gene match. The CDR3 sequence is CASFPTRGGSNEQFF. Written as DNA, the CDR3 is TGTGCCAGCTTTCCCACACGGGGAGGGAGCAATGAGCAGTTCTTC.

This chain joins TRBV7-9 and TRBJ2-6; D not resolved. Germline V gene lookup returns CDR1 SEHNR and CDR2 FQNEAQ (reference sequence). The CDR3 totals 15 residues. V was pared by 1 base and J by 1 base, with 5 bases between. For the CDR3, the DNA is TGTGCCAGCAGCTTAGACGGGTCTGGGGCCAACGTCCTGACTTTC. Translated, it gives CASSLDGSGANVLTF.

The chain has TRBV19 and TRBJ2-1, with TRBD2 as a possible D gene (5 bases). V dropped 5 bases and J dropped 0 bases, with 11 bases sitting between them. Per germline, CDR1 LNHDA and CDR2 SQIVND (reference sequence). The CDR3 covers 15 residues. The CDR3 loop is CASSGVGSSYNEQFF. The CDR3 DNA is TGTGCCAGTAGTGGGGTAGGGAGCTCCTACAATGAGCAGTTCTTC.

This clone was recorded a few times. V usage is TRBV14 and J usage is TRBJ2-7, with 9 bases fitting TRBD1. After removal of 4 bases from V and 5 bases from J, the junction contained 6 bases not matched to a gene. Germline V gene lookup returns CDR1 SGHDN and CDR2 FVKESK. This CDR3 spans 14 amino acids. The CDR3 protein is CASSLGQGYHEQYF. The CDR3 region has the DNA TGTGCCAGCAGCCTCGGACAGGGGTACCACGAGCAGTACTTC.

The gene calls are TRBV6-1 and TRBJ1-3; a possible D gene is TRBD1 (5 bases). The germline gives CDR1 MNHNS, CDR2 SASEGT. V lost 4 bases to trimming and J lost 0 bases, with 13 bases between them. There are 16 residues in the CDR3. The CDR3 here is CASSGGRASSGNTIYF. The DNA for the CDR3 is TGTGCCAGCAGTGGAGGCAGGGCAAGCTCTGGAAACACCATATATTTT.

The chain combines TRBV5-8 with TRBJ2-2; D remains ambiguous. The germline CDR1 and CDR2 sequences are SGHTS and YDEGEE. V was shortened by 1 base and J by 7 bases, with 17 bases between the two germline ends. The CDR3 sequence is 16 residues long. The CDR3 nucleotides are TGTGCCAGCAGCTTGTTCGTACTTTCTGAGGTCGGGGAGCTGTTTTTT. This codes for CASSLFVLSEVGELFF.

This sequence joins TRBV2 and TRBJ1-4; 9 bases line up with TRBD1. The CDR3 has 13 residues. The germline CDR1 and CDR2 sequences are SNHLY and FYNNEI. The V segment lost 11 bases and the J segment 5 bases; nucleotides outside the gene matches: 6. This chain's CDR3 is CAFRDRENEKLFF. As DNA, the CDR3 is TGTGCCTTTAGGGACAGGGAAAATGAAAAACTGTTTTTT. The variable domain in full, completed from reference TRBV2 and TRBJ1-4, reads EPEVTQTPSHQVTQMGQEVILRCVPISNHLYFYWYRQILGQKVEFLVSFYNNEISEKSEIFDDQFSVERPDGSNFTLKIRSTKLEDSAMYFCAFRDRENEKLFFGSGTQLSVL.

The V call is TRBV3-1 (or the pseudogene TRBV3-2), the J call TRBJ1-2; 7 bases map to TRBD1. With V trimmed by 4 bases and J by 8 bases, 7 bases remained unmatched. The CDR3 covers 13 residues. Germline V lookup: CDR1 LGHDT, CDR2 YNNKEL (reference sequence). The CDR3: CASSPEGARGYTF. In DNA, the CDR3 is TGTGCCAGCAGCCCAGAGGGGGCGCGAGGCTACACCTTC.

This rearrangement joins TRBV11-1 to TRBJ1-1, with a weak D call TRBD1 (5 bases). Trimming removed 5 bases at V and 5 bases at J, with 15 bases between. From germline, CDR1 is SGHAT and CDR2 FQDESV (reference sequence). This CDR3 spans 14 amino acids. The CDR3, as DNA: TGTGCCAGCAGCCCCCGTATGGGGCGGACTGAAGCTTTCTTT. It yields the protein CASSPRMGRTEAFF.

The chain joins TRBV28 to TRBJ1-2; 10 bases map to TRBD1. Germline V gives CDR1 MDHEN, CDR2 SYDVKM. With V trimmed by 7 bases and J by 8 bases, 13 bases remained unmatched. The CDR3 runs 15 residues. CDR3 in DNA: TGTGCCAGCAACCTCCTCGGACAGGGGGTAGTGGGCTACACCTTC. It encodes CASNLLGQGVVGYTF.

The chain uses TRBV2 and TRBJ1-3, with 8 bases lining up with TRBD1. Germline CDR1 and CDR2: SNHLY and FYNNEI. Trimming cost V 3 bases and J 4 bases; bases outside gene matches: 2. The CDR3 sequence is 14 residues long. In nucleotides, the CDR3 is TGTGCCAGCAGTGAGACAGGGGTCGGAAACACCATATATTTT. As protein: CASSETGVGNTIYF.

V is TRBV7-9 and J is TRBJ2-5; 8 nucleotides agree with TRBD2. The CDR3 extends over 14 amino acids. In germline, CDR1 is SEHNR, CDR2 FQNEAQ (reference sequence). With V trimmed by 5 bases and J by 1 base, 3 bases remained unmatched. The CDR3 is CASSHGGGQETQYF. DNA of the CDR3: TGTGCCAGCAGCCACGGGGGGGGCCAAGAGACCCAGTACTTC.

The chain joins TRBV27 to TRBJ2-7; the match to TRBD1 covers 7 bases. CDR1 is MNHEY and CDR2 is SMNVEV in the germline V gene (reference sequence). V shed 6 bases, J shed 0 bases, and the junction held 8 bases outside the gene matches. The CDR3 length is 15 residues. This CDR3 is CASSYLQGSSYEQYF. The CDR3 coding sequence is TGTGCCAGCAGCTACCTACAGGGGAGCTCCTACGAGCAGTACTTC.

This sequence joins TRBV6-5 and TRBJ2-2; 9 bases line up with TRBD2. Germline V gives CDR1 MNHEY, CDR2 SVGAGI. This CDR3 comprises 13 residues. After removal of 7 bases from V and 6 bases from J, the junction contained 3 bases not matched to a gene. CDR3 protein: CASTQRGAGELFF. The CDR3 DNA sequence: TGTGCCAGCACTCAGCGGGGGGCCGGGGAGCTGTTTTTT.

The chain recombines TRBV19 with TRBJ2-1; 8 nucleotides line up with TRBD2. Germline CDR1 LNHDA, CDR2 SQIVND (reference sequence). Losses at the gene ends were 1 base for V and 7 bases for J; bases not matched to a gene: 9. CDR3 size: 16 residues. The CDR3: CASSIVTGTRGNEQFF. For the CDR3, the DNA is TGTGCCAGTAGTATAGTTACAGGGACTAGGGGGAATGAGCAGTTCTTC.

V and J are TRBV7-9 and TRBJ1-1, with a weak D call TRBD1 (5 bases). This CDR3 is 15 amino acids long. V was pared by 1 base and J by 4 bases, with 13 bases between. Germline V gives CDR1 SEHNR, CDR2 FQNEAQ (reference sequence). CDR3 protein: CASSLGVREGTEAFF. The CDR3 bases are TGTGCCAGCAGCTTAGGGGTCAGGGAAGGCACTGAAGCTTTCTTT.

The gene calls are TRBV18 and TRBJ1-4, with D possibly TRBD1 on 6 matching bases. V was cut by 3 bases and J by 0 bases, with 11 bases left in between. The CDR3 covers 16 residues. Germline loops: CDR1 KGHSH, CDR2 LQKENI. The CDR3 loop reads CASSPGHDSTNEKLFF. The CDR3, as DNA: TGTGCCAGCTCACCGGGACACGACTCAACTAATGAAAAACTGTTTTTT.

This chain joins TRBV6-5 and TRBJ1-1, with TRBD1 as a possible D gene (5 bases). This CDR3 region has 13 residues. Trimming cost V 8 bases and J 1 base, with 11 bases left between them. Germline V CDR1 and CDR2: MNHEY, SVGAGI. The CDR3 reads CASGARENTEAFF. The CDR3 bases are TGTGCCAGCGGGGCCAGGGAGAACACTGAAGCTTTCTTT.

CDR3 region: CASSSRGRRAFF. The DNA for the CDR3 is TGTGCCAGCAGCTCCAGGGGGCGTCGAGCTTTCTTT. The chain uses TRBV7-2 and TRBJ1-1; 8 bases are a match to TRBD1. There are 12 residues in the CDR3. CDR1 and CDR2 from the germline V gene are SGHTA and FQGNSA. Unmatched junction bases numbered 5, after V lost 4 bases and J lost 10 bases.

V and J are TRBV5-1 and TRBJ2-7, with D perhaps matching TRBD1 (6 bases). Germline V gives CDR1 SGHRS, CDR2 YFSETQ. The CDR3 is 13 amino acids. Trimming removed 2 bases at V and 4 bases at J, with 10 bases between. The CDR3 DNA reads TGCGCCAGCAGCTTCTCGACAGGTTACGAGCAGTACTTC. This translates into CASSFSTGYEQYF. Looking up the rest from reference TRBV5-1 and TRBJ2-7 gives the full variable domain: KAGVTQTPRYLIKTRGQQVTLSCSPISGHRSVSWYQQTPGQGLQFLFEYFSETQRNKGNFPGRFSGRQFSNSRSEMNVSTLELGDSALYLCASSFSTGYEQYFGPGTRLTVT.

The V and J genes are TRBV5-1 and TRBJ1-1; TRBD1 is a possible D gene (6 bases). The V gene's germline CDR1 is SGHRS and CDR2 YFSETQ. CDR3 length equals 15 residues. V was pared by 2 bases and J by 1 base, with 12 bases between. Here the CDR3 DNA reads TGCGCCAGCAGCTTATCGACAGGCGGGAACACTGAAGCTTTCTTT. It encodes CASSLSTGGNTEAFF.

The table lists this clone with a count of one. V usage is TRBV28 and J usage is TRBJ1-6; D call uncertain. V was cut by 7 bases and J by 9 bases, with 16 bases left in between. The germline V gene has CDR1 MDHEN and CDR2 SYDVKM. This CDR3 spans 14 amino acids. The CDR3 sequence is CASKNPGFGSPLHF. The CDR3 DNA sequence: TGTGCCAGCAAAAATCCGGGTTTTGGTTCACCCCTCCACTTT.

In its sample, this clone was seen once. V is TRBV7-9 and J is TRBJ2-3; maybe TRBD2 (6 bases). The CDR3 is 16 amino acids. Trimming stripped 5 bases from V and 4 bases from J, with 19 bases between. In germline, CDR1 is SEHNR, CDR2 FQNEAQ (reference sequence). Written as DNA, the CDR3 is TGTGCCAGCAGCCCGACGGCCGGGACTCTCCCAGATACGCAGTATTTT. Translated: CASSPTAGTLPDTQYF.